A single sample is the source of the 24 T cell receptor beta chains below, sequenced in a study of T cells in Graves' hyperthyroidism and ophthalmopathy. The source material, RNA transcripts, was used to amplify TCR beta CDR3 regions. The study used the HTBI primer set for a first-round RT-PCR of the TCR CDR3. Each CDR3 protein is one row after TCRdb ran MiXCR on the multiplex PCR reads. The repertoire holds fewer than 350,000 distinct CDR3 sequences, with roughly 20% as singletons. The sequenced sample was blood. The source of these receptors is a man aged 45-65 years with Graves' ophthalmopathy.

Ten or more counts support this clonotype. The chain joins TRBV2 to TRBJ2-1; 8 bases match TRBD2. Germline assignment: CDR1 SNHLY and CDR2 FYNNEI. The trim removed 8 bases at V and 4 bases at J, leaving 7 bases unmatched. The CDR3 runs 14 residues. CDR3 amino acids: CASSLAVGYNEQFF. As DNA, the CDR3 is TGTGCCAGCTCACTAGCGGTGGGGTACAATGAGCAGTTCTTC. Using reference TRBV2 and TRBJ2-1 for the parts outside the CDR3, the full variable domain is EPEVTQTPSHQVTQMGQEVILRCVPISNHLYFYWYRQILGQKVEFLVSFYNNEISEKSEIFDDQFSVERPDGSNFTLKIRSTKLEDSAMYFCASSLAVGYNEQFFGPGTRLTVL.

There are many counts of this clonotype. The rearrangement joins TRBV7-8 to TRBJ2-7; 7 nucleotides agree with TRBD1. The V gene end was trimmed by 4 bases and the J gene end by 2 bases; junction bases not matched to a gene: 5. Germline V gene sequence: CDR1 SGHVS, CDR2 FQNEAQ. This CDR3 region has 14 residues. In DNA form, the CDR3 reads TGTGCCAGCAGCTCCTCTGGGACAGCCTACGAGCAGTACTTC. Translation gives CASSSSGTAYEQYF.

The sample holds a few counts of this clonotype. The rearrangement uses TRBV7-9 and TRBJ1-2, with D unresolved. The CDR3 runs to 14 residues. V was shortened by 5 bases and J by 4 bases, with 14 bases between the two germline ends. CDR1 and CDR2 (germline): SEHNR, FQNEAQ (reference sequence). The CDR3, as DNA: TGTGCCAGCAGCCCGCGACACGAATCCTATGGCTACACCTTC. It translates to CASSPRHESYGYTF. Combining the CDR3 with reference TRBV7-9 and TRBJ1-2 gives the whole variable domain DTGVSQNPRHKITKRGQNVTFRCDPISEHNRLYWYRQTLGQGPEFLTYFQNEAQLEKSRLLSDRFSAERPKGSFSTLEIQRTEQGDSAMYLCASSPRHESYGYTFGSGTRLTVV.

This clonotype was detected only a few times. The J gene is TRBJ2-3, the V gene TRBV10-3, with 9 bases that match TRBD2. CDR3 length equals 15 residues. The J segment lost 3 bases and the V segment lost 2 bases, leaving 3 bases of the junction unmatched. Germline V lookup: CDR1 ENHRY, CDR2 SYGVKD. The DNA of the CDR3 is TGTGCCATCAGTGAGGGCGGGAGGGTGACAGATACGCAGTATTTT. It codes for CAISEGGRVTDTQYF.

This clonotype was recorded a few times. The V gene is TRBV5-1, the J gene TRBJ2-7; 10 bases align to TRBD2. The germline gives CDR1 SGHRS, CDR2 YFSETQ. The J segment lost 3 bases and the V segment lost 4 bases, leaving 7 bases of the junction unmatched. The CDR3 has 15 residues. The CDR3 nucleotides read TGCGCCAGCAGCCATGGGGCTAGCGGGAGCTACGAGCAGTACTTC. Its translation is CASSHGASGSYEQYF. The variable domain in full, with the rest retrieved from reference TRBV5-1 and TRBJ2-7, is KAGVTQTPRYLIKTRGQQVTLSCSPISGHRSVSWYQQTPGQGLQFLFEYFSETQRNKGNFPGRFSGRQFSNSRSEMNVSTLELGDSALYLCASSHGASGSYEQYFGPGTRLTVT.

The chain combines TRBV24-1 with TRBJ2-2, with no clear D. The ends were cut back, 9 bases at V and 0 bases at J, with 4 bases in the middle. CDR3 length equals 12 residues. Germline V gene data show CDR1 as KGHDR and CDR2 as SFDVKD. CDR3 nucleotides: TGTGCCACCGGGGCGAACACCGGGGAGCTGTTTTTT. Translating it yields CATGANTGELFF.

The chain has TRBV3-1 and TRBJ2-5, with 13 bases that match TRBD2. Looked up from germline, CDR1 is LGHDT and CDR2 is YNNKEL (reference sequence). This CDR3 spans 15 amino acids. Trimming at V came to 5 bases and at J to 4 bases, leaving 4 bases not matched to a gene. CDR3 sequence: CASSYGLAGVETQYF. The CDR3 coding sequence is TGTGCCAGCAGCTACGGACTAGCGGGAGTAGAGACCCAGTACTTC.

This clonotype was detected many times. The rearrangement joins TRBV20-1 to TRBJ2-7; 11 nucleotides align to TRBD2. Germline V gives CDR1 DFQATT, CDR2 SNEGSKA (reference sequence). The V and J ends lost 5 bases and 3 bases, in that order; junction bases with no gene match: 6. CDR3 length: 14 residues. CDR3 nucleotide sequence: TGCAGTGCTTGGCTAGCGGGAGGACTCTACGAGCAGTACTTC. Translating gives CSAWLAGGLYEQYF.

This clonotype was observed a few times. The chain has TRBV2 and TRBJ1-4; unclear D gene. Trimming took off 7 bases at V and 8 bases at J, with 20 bases between the two ends. Looked up from germline, CDR1 is SNHLY and CDR2 is FYNNEI. CDR3 size: 15 residues. The CDR3 sequence: CASTIQATPGEKLFF. CDR3 sequence (DNA): TGTGCCAGCACCATCCAGGCCACCCCGGGGGAAAAACTGTTTTTT.

This clonotype appeared a few times. The V and J genes are TRBV6-1 and TRBJ1-1; D may be TRBD1 (5 bases). This CDR3 is 15 amino acids long. Germline V CDR1 and CDR2: MNHNS, SASEGT. V was shortened by 8 bases and J by 3 bases, with 19 bases between the two germline ends. CDR3 loop: CASEEWYSGHTEAFF. DNA for the CDR3: TGTGCCAGCGAGGAATGGTACTCAGGGCACACTGAAGCTTTCTTT.

This clonotype was observed at least ten times. The chain links TRBV6-1 to TRBJ2-5; TRBD1 aligns across 8 bases. V gave up 8 bases and J gave up 5 bases; unmatched junction bases: 10. The CDR3 has 14 residues. CDR1 and CDR2 (germline): MNHNS, SASEGT. The CDR3 is CASQPGRGQETQYF. The CDR3 bases are TGTGCCAGCCAGCCTGGCAGGGGGCAGGAGACCCAGTACTTC.

This clonotype has at least ten counts. The chain links TRBV30 to TRBJ1-1; tentatively, D is TRBD1 (5 bases). This CDR3 has 14 residues. With 3 bases removed from V and 0 bases from J, the gap between germline ends came to 11 bases. Germline CDR1 is GTSNPN and CDR2 is SVGIG (reference sequence). The CDR3 is CAWRGTGLNTEAFF. CDR3 DNA sequence: TGTGCCTGGAGAGGGACGGGACTGAACACTGAAGCTTTCTTT.

This clonotype showed up many times. The chain couples TRBV28 to TRBJ1-1; D is unclear. From germline, CDR1 is MDHEN and CDR2 SYDVKM. Trimming took 10 bases from V and 11 from J, leaving 17 bases between them. The CDR3 extends over 11 amino acids. This CDR3 reads CANLKPARAFF. CDR3 coding DNA: TGTGCCAACCTAAAGCCGGCGAGGGCTTTCTTT.

The gene calls are TRBV27 and TRBJ2-3; TRBD2 is a possible D gene (6 bases). CDR1 is MNHEY, CDR2 SMNVEV, per germline (reference sequence). Trimming removed 3 bases from V and 3 bases from J, with 10 bases in between. CDR3 length: 14 residues. The CDR3 here is CASSFGRRTDTQYF. Written as DNA, the CDR3 is TGTGCCAGCAGTTTCGGGAGACGGACAGATACGCAGTATTTT.

On this clonotype itself: This sequence may be a read error, since a much larger clone differs from it by one base. The rearrangement joins TRBV7-8 to TRBJ2-3; 13 positions match TRBD2. J gave up 5 bases and V 8 bases, and 10 bases lay outside the gene matches. This CDR3 spans 16 amino acids. CDR1 is SGHVS and CDR2 is FQNEAQ in the germline V gene. Here the CDR3 DNA reads TGTGCCAGCGGCCTCCGGACTAGCGGGAGTAGAGATACGCAGTATTTT. Protein: CASGLRTSGSRDTQYF.

The CDR3 here is CASSGVRDSDTQYF. In DNA, the CDR3 is TGTGCCAGCTCGGGGGTCCGAGACTCGGATACGCAGTATTTT. J is TRBJ2-3 and V is TRBV6-1; tentative D call: TRBD2 (6 bases). Trimming took off 8 bases at V and 6 bases at J, with 18 bases between the two ends. Germline CDR1 reads MNHNS; CDR2 reads SASEGT. The CDR3 spans 14 residues.

To note about this clonotype: An end of the junction differs from the germline gene, which may be a read error. The CDR3 loop reads CASSPGRGVLAGLDEQFF. CDR3 nucleotide sequence: TGTGCTAGCAGCCCGGGACGGGGGGTACTAGCGGGACTGGATGAGCAGTTCTTC. The chain recombines TRBV7-7 with TRBJ2-1; 10 nucleotides align to TRBD2. CDR3 length equals 18 residues. The germline V gene encodes CDR1 SSHAT and CDR2 FNYEAQ (reference sequence).

V usage is TRBV28 and J usage is TRBJ1-5; D not resolved. Trimming took off 6 bases at V and 6 bases at J, with 12 bases between the two ends. This CDR3 is 13 amino acids long. Germline values: CDR1 MDHEN, CDR2 SYDVKM. CDR3 region: CASSPGLPQPQHF. In DNA form, the CDR3 reads TGTGCCAGCAGCCCCGGCCTGCCTCAGCCCCAGCATTTT.

The J gene is TRBJ2-7, the V gene TRBV19, with 10 bases matching TRBD1. Germline assignment: CDR1 LNHDA and CDR2 SQIVND (reference sequence). The CDR3 runs to 15 residues. V lost 3 bases, J lost 2 bases, and 4 bases stayed unmatched. CDR3 nucleotide sequence: TGTGCCAGTAGTATCCTGGGACAGGGGACCTACGAGCAGTACTTC. Its protein is CASSILGQGTYEQYF.

V gene TRBV30 combines with J gene TRBJ1-4; D gene unclear. The CDR3 is 13 residues long. The V gene's germline CDR1 is GTSNPN and CDR2 SVGIG (reference sequence). V was trimmed by 0 bases and J by 7 bases, leaving 9 bases between them. The CDR3 DNA is TGTGCCTGGAGTGTACTCCAGGCTGAAAAACTGTTTTTT. This gives the protein CAWSVLQAEKLFF.

Remarks on this clonotype: A much more abundant neighbour one base away suggests this may be a read error. This sequence joins TRBV30 and TRBJ2-7, with a tentative D call TRBD2 (5 bases). This CDR3 contains 11 residues. V was trimmed by 3 bases and J by 6 bases, leaving 9 bases between them. Germline V lookup: CDR1 GTSNPN, CDR2 SVGIG (reference sequence). The CDR3 protein is CAWRLGVEQYF. CDR3 nucleotides: TGTGCCTGGAGGCTCGGGGTCGAGCAGTACTTC.

This chain connects TRBV28 to TRBJ2-3, with D possibly TRBD1 on 5 matching bases. CDR1 MDHEN and CDR2 SYDVKM come from the germline V gene. V was shortened by 5 bases and J by 6 bases, with 15 bases between the two germline ends. This CDR3 is 14 amino acids long. The CDR3 loop is CASSGTQGLDTQYF. The CDR3 DNA follows: TGTGCCAGCAGTGGAACTCAGGGTTTGGATACGCAGTATTTT.

This clonotype was observed many times. This chain joins TRBV18 and TRBJ1-5; D remains unclear. V was pared by 2 bases and J by 7 bases, with 21 bases between. Germline CDR1 reads KGHSH; CDR2 reads LQKENI. The CDR3 extends over 17 amino acids. The CDR3 DNA reads TGTGCCAGCTCACCATTGGGTAGGAGGGCCGGATCACAGCCCCAGCATTTT. It encodes CASSPLGRRAGSQPQHF.

This clonotype appeared many times. The genes are TRBV2 and TRBJ1-2; D unresolved. CDR3 size: 16 residues. Trimming pared 1 base from V and 8 bases from J, leaving 20 bases between. The V gene's germline CDR1 is SNHLY and CDR2 FYNNEI. CDR3 in amino acids: CASSEDGAGTVWGYTF. The DNA of the CDR3 is TGTGCCAGCAGTGAAGATGGTGCGGGCACCGTATGGGGCTACACCTTC.